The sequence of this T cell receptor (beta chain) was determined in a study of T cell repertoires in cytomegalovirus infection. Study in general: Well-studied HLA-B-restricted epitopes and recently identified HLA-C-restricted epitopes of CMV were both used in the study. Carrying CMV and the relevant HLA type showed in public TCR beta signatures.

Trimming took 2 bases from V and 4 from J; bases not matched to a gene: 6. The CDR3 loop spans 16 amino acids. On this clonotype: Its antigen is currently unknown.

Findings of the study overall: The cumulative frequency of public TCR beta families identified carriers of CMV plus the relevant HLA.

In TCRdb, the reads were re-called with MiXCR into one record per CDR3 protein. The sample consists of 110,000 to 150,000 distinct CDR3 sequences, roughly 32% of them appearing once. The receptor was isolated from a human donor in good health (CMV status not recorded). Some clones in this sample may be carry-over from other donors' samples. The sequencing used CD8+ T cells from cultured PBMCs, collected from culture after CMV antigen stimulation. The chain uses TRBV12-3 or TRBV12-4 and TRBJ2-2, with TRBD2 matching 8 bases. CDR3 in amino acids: CASSLRRGGGTGELFF. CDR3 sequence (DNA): TGTGCCAGCAGTTTACGCCGGGGGGGAGGCACCGGGGAGCTGTTTTTT.